The 21 T cell receptor beta chains in this list originate from one sample, sequenced in a study of blood T cell repertoires in COVID-19. Here immunoSEQ multiplex PCR was the method, and the copy in TCRdb shows in-frame clones only, minus some. The table lists approximately 220,000 clones, 80% to 85% of them singletons. Material: peripheral blood. The source of these receptors is a woman aged 60 to 75 who had recovered from COVID-19.

There are a few counts of this clone. The CDR3 region is CASSYGGPAQHF. The CDR3 DNA reads TGTGCCAGCAGTTACGGCGGCCCCGCCCAGCATTTT. The chain carries TRBV6-2 or TRBV6-3 and TRBJ1-5; D gene ambiguous. The V gene lost 2 bases and the J gene lost 11 bases, with 10 bases spanning the gap. The CDR3 length is 12 residues. The germline V gene encodes CDR1 MNHEY and CDR2 SVGEGT.

This clone was counted once. The chain couples TRBV6-5 to TRBJ1-5; possibly TRBD1 for D (6 bases). Per germline, CDR1 MNHEY and CDR2 SVGAGI. CDR3 length: 14 amino acids. V was trimmed by 6 bases and J by 7 bases, leaving 16 bases between them. CDR3 nucleotide sequence: TGTGCCAGCAGGGCGGGGGGGGCACGCCAGCCCCAGCATTTT. This sequence encodes CASRAGGARQPQHF.

The rearrangement links TRBV7-8 to TRBJ1-6; perhaps TRBD1 as D (5 bases). The CDR3 covers 15 residues. Between the trimmed V and J ends, which lost 3 bases and 7 bases, there was a span of 13 bases. The germline CDR1 and CDR2 sequences are SGHVS and FQNEAQ. CDR3 protein: CASSLFDRPNSPLHF. The CDR3 coding sequence is TGTGCCAGCAGCTTGTTTGACAGACCAAATTCACCCCTCCACTTT.

This chain joins TRBV7-9 and TRBJ2-7; 8 nucleotides align to TRBD1. CDR1 is SEHNR, CDR2 FQNEAQ, per germline (reference sequence). The ends lost 2 bases at V and 2 bases at J; junction bases unmatched: 2. The CDR3 sequence is 14 residues long. CDR3: CASSLRDRPYEQYF. DNA for the CDR3: TGTGCCAGCAGCTTACGGGACAGGCCCTACGAGCAGTACTTC. The whole variable domain, filled in from reference TRBV7-9 and TRBJ2-7, reads DTGVSQNPRHKITKRGQNVTFRCDPISEHNRLYWYRQTLGQGPEFLTYFQNEAQLEKSRLLSDRFSAERPKGSFSTLEIQRTEQGDSAMYLCASSLRDRPYEQYFGPGTRLTVT.

The V and J genes are TRBV2 and TRBJ2-3, with 10 nucleotides matching TRBD2. Germline CDR1 reads SNHLY; CDR2 reads FYNNEI. The CDR3 sequence is 13 residues long. The V and J ends lost 6 bases and 15 bases, in that order; junction bases with no gene match: 12. The CDR3 DNA reads as TGTGCCAGCAGGGAGAATCCGGGACTAGCGATCTATTTT. It codes for CASRENPGLAIYF.

This clone was observed once. The chain carries TRBV5-8 and TRBJ2-2; TRBD1 agrees at 7 bases. J gave up 5 bases and V 0 bases, and 10 bases lay outside the gene matches. The CDR3 spans 17 residues. Germline CDR1 reads SGHTS; CDR2 reads YDEGEE. The DNA for the CDR3 is TGTGCCAGCAGCTTGGCCGCCTCGGGCAGGGGGACCGGGGAGCTGTTTTTT. Protein: CASSLAASGRGTGELFF.

The chain couples TRBV9 to TRBJ2-3, with D possibly matching TRBD2 (5 bases). With 2 bases removed from V and 0 bases from J, the gap between germline ends came to 10 bases. Germline CDR1 SGDLS, CDR2 YYNGEE. The CDR3 runs to 15 residues. For the CDR3, the DNA is TGTGCCAGCAGCGTGCGGGCATTCAGCACAGATACGCAGTATTTT. Residues: CASSVRAFSTDTQYF.

V and J are TRBV4-3 and TRBJ1-4; unclear D gene. This CDR3 spans 13 amino acids. Germline assignment: CDR1 LGHNA and CDR2 YSLEER. The V end was cut by 4 bases, the J end by 4 bases, with 7 bases between. The CDR3 nucleotides are TGCGCCAGCAGCCCACTTCGTAATGAAAAACTGTTTTTT. Its protein product is CASSPLRNEKLFF.

V and J are TRBV7-6 and TRBJ2-2; TRBD1 might be the D (7 bases). The CDR3 is made up of 15 amino acids. Between the trimmed V and J ends, which lost 6 bases and 7 bases, there was a span of 18 bases. Germline CDR1 is SGHVS and CDR2 is FNYEAQ. The CDR3 reads CASSRADREVGELFF. The CDR3, as DNA: TGTGCCAGCAGTCGTGCCGACAGGGAGGTCGGGGAGCTGTTTTTT.

This clone appeared once. In nucleotides, the CDR3 is TGTGCCACCGACGGGGACAGCCAAGAGACCCAGTACTTC. Translated, it gives CATDGDSQETQYF. The chain links TRBV6-5 to TRBJ2-5; 7 nucleotides line up with TRBD1. Per the germline V gene, CDR1 is MNHEY and CDR2 is SVGAGI. The CDR3 sequence is 13 residues long. With V trimmed by 10 bases and J by 1 base, 6 bases remained unmatched.

The rearrangement joins TRBV9 to TRBJ1-2; 7 nucleotides agree with TRBD1. The CDR3 is made up of 15 amino acids. Germline values: CDR1 SGDLS, CDR2 YYNGEE. The trim removed 4 bases at V and 0 bases at J, leaving 6 bases unmatched. This CDR3 is CASSSRTGANYGYTF. The CDR3 nucleotides read TGTGCCAGCAGCTCGCGGACAGGAGCTAACTATGGCTACACCTTC.

J is TRBJ2-3 and V is TRBV25-1; TRBD1 aligns across 7 bases. CDR3 length: 15 amino acids. J was trimmed by 4 bases and V by 3 bases; bases with no gene match: 7. Germline V gives CDR1 MGHDK, CDR2 SYGVNS. The DNA of the CDR3 is TGTGCCAGCAGTGAGACAGGGTGGTATGCAGATACGCAGTATTTT. This translates into CASSETGWYADTQYF. The variable domain in full, with the rest retrieved from reference TRBV25-1 and TRBJ2-3, is EADIYQTPRYLVIGTGKKITLECSQTMGHDKMYWYQQDPGMELHLIHYSYGVNSTEKGDLSSESTVSRIRTEHFPLTLESARPSHTSQYLCASSETGWYADTQYFGPGTRLTVL.

This clone has just a few counts. The gene calls are TRBV9 and TRBJ2-1; 7 bases are shared with TRBD2. V dropped 0 bases and J dropped 13; count of bases not matched to a gene: 4. Germline lookup yields CDR1 SGDLS and CDR2 YYNGEE. This CDR3 is built from 12 residues. CDR3 sequence reads: CASSVGGGLQFF. The CDR3 DNA reads TGTGCCAGCAGCGTAGGGGGAGGGCTACAGTTCTTC.

The chain has TRBV10-3 and TRBJ1-4; weak D call: TRBD1 (5 bases). The CDR3 is 13 amino acids. Per the germline V gene, CDR1 is ENHRY and CDR2 is SYGVKD. V was pared by 10 bases and J by 3 bases, with 12 bases between. The CDR3 sequence is CATGGGSNEKLFF. The CDR3 DNA reads as TGTGCCACCGGGGGGGGTTCTAATGAAAAACTGTTTTTT.

V and J are TRBV6-6 and TRBJ1-5; D may be TRBD1 (6 bases). The CDR3 is made up of 14 amino acids. From germline, CDR1 is MNHNY and CDR2 SVGAGI (reference sequence). The germline V and J ends were trimmed by 6 bases and 1 base, with 10 bases remaining between them. The CDR3 region is CASRQGLSNQPQHF. In nucleotides, the CDR3 is TGTGCCAGCAGACAGGGCTTAAGCAATCAGCCCCAGCATTTT.

This clone was observed a single time. J is TRBJ2-3 and V is TRBV7-9; D call uncertain. The CDR3 loop spans 14 amino acids. V lost 7 bases to trimming and J lost 2 bases, with 13 bases between them. The V gene's germline CDR1 is SEHNR and CDR2 FQNEAQ (reference sequence). The CDR3 coding sequence is TGTGCCAGCATCGAGGCAGAGCTCACAGATACGCAGTATTTT. Its protein product is CASIEAELTDTQYF. Full variable domain (missing parts from reference TRBV7-9 and TRBJ2-3): DTGVSQNPRHKITKRGQNVTFRCDPISEHNRLYWYRQTLGQGPEFLTYFQNEAQLEKSRLLSDRFSAERPKGSFSTLEIQRTEQGDSAMYLCASIEAELTDTQYFGPGTRLTVL.

The rearrangement links TRBV9 to TRBJ2-3, with 9 bases matching TRBD2. With 3 bases clipped from V and 6 bases from J, the junction kept 11 bases outside the gene matches. From germline, CDR1 is SGDLS and CDR2 YYNGEE. This CDR3 spans 16 amino acids. CDR3 protein: CASSDAGTSIFDTQYF. The CDR3 DNA sequence: TGTGCCAGCAGCGATGCCGGGACTAGCATATTTGATACGCAGTATTTT.

The V gene is TRBV3-1 (or the pseudogene TRBV3-2), the J gene TRBJ2-7; 12 nucleotides align to TRBD2. V trimming: 3 bases; J trimming: 2 bases; junction bases outside the gene matches: 2. In germline, CDR1 is LGHDT, CDR2 YNNKEL (reference sequence). The CDR3 covers 15 residues. The CDR3, as DNA: TGTGCCAGCAGCCACCCTAGCGGGGGGGCCTACGAGCAGTACTTC. Translating gives CASSHPSGGAYEQYF.

The rearrangement joins TRBV4-3 to TRBJ2-7; TRBD1 matches at 10 bases. CDR3 size: 15 residues. Trimming removed 1 base from V and 3 bases from J; junction bases left unmatched: 3. Germline CDR1 LGHNA, CDR2 YSLEER. CDR3 protein: CASSQGGTGVYEQYF. Written as DNA, the CDR3 is TGCGCCAGCAGCCAAGGGGGGACAGGGGTCTACGAGCAGTACTTC.

The chain joins TRBV30 to TRBJ2-2, with D uncertain. The CDR3 length is 14 residues. The ends were cut back, 3 bases at V and 7 bases at J, with 15 bases in the middle. Germline V gene lookup returns CDR1 GTSNPN and CDR2 SVGIG (reference sequence). CDR3 in amino acids: CAWSQPGGGGELFF. CDR3 nucleotides: TGTGCCTGGAGCCAGCCCGGCGGCGGCGGGGAGCTGTTTTTT.

This clone was seen only a few times. The chain combines TRBV30 with TRBJ1-1, with a weak D call TRBD1 (6 bases). Trimming left V 1 base short and J 5 bases short, with 14 bases between. The CDR3 spans 14 residues. Germline CDR1 and CDR2: GTSNPN and SVGIG (reference sequence). CDR3 residues: CAWSARRGGTEAFF. The CDR3 nucleotides are TGTGCCTGGAGTGCCCGTAGGGGGGGGACTGAAGCTTTCTTT.